This T cell receptor beta chain comes out of a study of graft-versus-host responses after intestinal transplantation (dated by TCRdb to 2020 to 2022). With regard to the full study: The transplants that recipients received were multivisceral, liver-intestinal, or isolated intestinal. Samples from a few later patients were sequenced in-house on an Illumina MiSeq with MiXCR processing rather than by the commercial service. The cohort enrolled about two dozen intestinal transplant recipients including one retransplant, and a few patients lacking pretransplant specimens were excluded. To identify alloreactive clones, pre-transplant mixed lymphocyte reaction products were sequenced and then compared with unstimulated pre-transplant donor and recipient T cells. After intestinal transplantation, graft-versus-host and host-versus-graft alloreactive T cell clones in the graft, circulation and bone marrow were tracked using bulk TCR-beta CDR3 sequencing. All recipients received anti-thymocyte globulin induction followed by maintenance tacrolimus and steroids for about three years. A peak of at least 4% donor T cells among recipient peripheral blood mononuclear cells was the definition used for donor T cell macrochimerism. What the research found in general, with its limitations: GvH clones were detected in recipient bone marrow, and some appeared earlier in ileal mucosa or blood, consistent with an intestinal mucosal origin. Patients with donor T cell macrochimerism had high GvH to HvG T cell clonal ratios in their allografts. Early after transplant, peak levels of circulating GvH clones were associated with declines in HvG clones. Conclusions were limited by the relatively low number and heterogeneity of intestinal transplant patients.

V sheds 3 bases and J sheds 1 base, leaving 0 bases between their ends. The cysteine opens and the phenylalanine closes a CDR3 of 10 amino acids. Of all the DNA, just the CDR3 is kept, 30 bases in frame from base 1. The germline V gene (reference sequence) sets CDR1 to DFQATT and CDR2 to SNEGSKA. Library creation used the immunoSEQ multiplex PCR assay. For most patients, genomic DNA was isolated with the Qiagen DNeasy Blood and Tissue Kit and sent frozen to Adaptive Biotechnologies for TCR sequencing. Adaptive Biotechnologies carried out high-throughput TCR-beta CDR3 sequencing of genomic DNA for most patients. On the study's bioinformatics: TCR sequencing data for approximately 19 patients were retrieved from Adaptive's ImmunoSEQ software; three other patients were processed with MiXCR and VDJtools. To correct CD4 versus CD8 sorting errors, any sequence found in both subsets at a frequency ratio below 5:1 was removed. CDR3 nucleotide sequences shared by donor and recipient were removed because the origin of these sequences could not be assigned. To be classed as alloreactive, a clone needed at least 2-fold expansion over unstimulated cells and a minimum CFSE-low frequency of 0.002% (template counts) or 0.001% (read counts). Mappable clones were those detected in sequenced pre-transplant spleen, lymph node, or MLR CFSE-low populations of the donor or recipient. Cumulative frequency of alloreactive clones was calculated as a percentage of all sequences weighted by copy number. The immuneACCESS repertoire file appears here via TCRdb, limited to in-frame rearrangements. These files lack a portion of the clones; in checked studies, under half of the deficit traces to unresolved V genes, and the cause of the others is not known. The DNA was the basis for D and trimming; V, J and clone size are from that table. For this sample the table gives 90,000 to 95,000 clones, of which around 90% were detected only once. Roughly 5.6% of the sample goes to the ten largest clones.

As regards this clone: Its antigen target is currently unknown. Per-base qualities were not stored, and no clone one base away is much larger.

What the time point label conveys for this sample: cells obtained before transplantation from donor or recipient. CD3+CD4+ and CD3+CD8+ populations were FACS-sorted from unstimulated pre-transplant donor and recipient cells taken from spleen or lymph nodes. Specimen: unstimulated CD8+ T cells sorted from spleen or lymph node cells, collected before intestinal transplant. The TCR comes from a human donor who received an intestinal transplant. Recombination joined TRBV20-1 with TRBJ2-5; the D gene cannot be resolved reliably. The CDR3 sequence is CSASQETQYF. The DNA is TGCAGTGCTAGCCAAGAGACCCAGTACTTC.